Below are 21 T cell receptor beta chains sequenced from a single sample in a study of blood T cell repertoires in COVID-19. Some clones are missing from TCRdb's copy, which holds only in-frame ones; the method was immunoSEQ multiplex PCR. The sample has more than 15,000 clones, about 90% seen once; the top ten hold about 3.9%. The sequenced sample was peripheral blood. The receptors were sampled from a human donor in a cohort sampled during active COVID-19.

The chain recombines TRBV6-6 with TRBJ2-7, with 11 bases matching TRBD1. There are 13 residues in the CDR3. The ends lost 6 bases at V and 9 bases at J; junction bases unmatched: 7. Germline CDR1 reads MNHNY; CDR2 reads SVGAGI (reference sequence). The CDR3 spells CASSLGTGGWQYF. Here the CDR3 DNA reads TGTGCCAGCAGCCTTGGGACAGGGGGGTGGCAGTACTTC.

The gene calls are TRBV6-2 or TRBV6-3 and TRBJ2-2; 7 bases are shared with TRBD1. The CDR3 loop spans 15 amino acids. Germline CDR1 is MNHEY and CDR2 is SVGEGT. V shed 3 bases and J 2 bases; nucleotides not matched to a gene: 3. CDR3 DNA: TGTGCCAGCAGTTATTGGGACAGTAACACCGGGGAGCTGTTTTTT. Translating gives CASSYWDSNTGELFF.

The chain employs TRBV4-3 and TRBJ2-5; 7 bases line up with TRBD1. CDR1 LGHNA and CDR2 YSLEER come from the germline V gene. Trimming removed 3 bases from V and 5 bases from J; junction bases left unmatched: 9. CDR3 length: 15 residues. The CDR3 region is CASSHAHRGGETQYF. The CDR3 DNA reads TGCGCCAGCAGCCATGCCCACAGGGGTGGGGAGACCCAGTACTTC.

On this clone itself: Sequence at one end of the junction differs from germline and may be a read error. The rearrangement joins TRBV5-1 to TRBJ1-6; TRBD1 is a possible D gene (6 bases). The germline V gene has CDR1 SGHRS and CDR2 YFSETQ. The CDR3 is 13 residues long. The chain's CDR3 is CASTRGRDSPLHF. The CDR3 nucleotides are TGCGCCAGCACGCGGGGGCGTGATTCGCCCCTCCACTTT. Supplemented by reference TRBV5-1 and TRBJ1-6, the full variable domain reads KAGVTQTPRYLIKTRGQQVTLSCSPISGHRSVSWYQQTPGQGLQFLFEYFSETQRNKGNFPGRFSGRQFSNSRSEMNVSTLELGDSALYLCASTRGRDSPLHFGNGTRLTVT.

This clone was observed a handful of times. This chain uses TRBV25-1 with TRBJ2-7, with 7 bases identical to TRBD1. This CDR3 region has 14 residues. Germline V gene lookup returns CDR1 MGHDK and CDR2 SYGVNS. After removal of 4 bases from V and 4 bases from J, the junction contained 7 bases not matched to a gene. The CDR3, as DNA: TGTGCCAGCAGTGCGGAGACAGGGAGATACGAGCAGTACTTC. Protein product: CASSAETGRYEQYF.

The gene calls are TRBV2 and TRBJ1-5; TRBD1 matches 9 bases. The CDR3 sequence is 15 residues long. Per germline, CDR1 SNHLY and CDR2 FYNNEI. With V trimmed by 5 bases and J by 4 bases, 6 bases remained unmatched. The CDR3 loop reads CASSTGQGINQPQHF. The CDR3 coding sequence is TGTGCCAGCAGTACGGGACAGGGAATAAATCAGCCCCAGCATTTT.

The V and J genes are TRBV7-9 and TRBJ2-5; a possible D gene is TRBD1 (6 bases). This CDR3 has 18 residues. The V end lost 5 bases, the J end lost 2 bases, and 24 bases lay between the germline ends. The germline V gene has CDR1 SEHNR and CDR2 FQNEAQ (reference sequence). CDR3 loop: CASSVNPRGSRGQETQYF. In DNA, the CDR3 is TGTGCCAGCAGCGTTAACCCCCGGGGTTCGAGGGGGCAAGAGACCCAGTACTTC.

The chain couples TRBV10-3 to TRBJ1-4, with TRBD1 matching over 9 bases. The CDR3 runs to 15 residues. V dropped 3 bases and J dropped 5; count of bases not matched to a gene: 4. CDR1 ENHRY and CDR2 SYGVKD come from the germline V gene. CDR3: CAISEPGQGNEKLFF. The CDR3 region has the DNA TGTGCCATCAGTGAACCGGGACAGGGAAATGAAAAACTGTTTTTT.

The chain has TRBV7-2 and TRBJ2-7, with D possibly being TRBD1 (6 bases). The CDR3 covers 15 residues. V was shortened by 2 bases and J by 2 bases, with 13 bases between the two germline ends. Germline lookup yields CDR1 SGHTA and CDR2 FQGNSA. The CDR3 sequence: CASSLNRDTTYEQYF. CDR3 DNA sequence: TGTGCCAGCAGCTTAAACCGGGACACGACCTACGAGCAGTACTTC.

This rearrangement joins TRBV19 to TRBJ1-1; D is possibly TRBD1 (5 bases). V gave up 7 bases and J gave up 9 bases, with 12 bases separating them. The CDR3 spans 11 residues. Germline values: CDR1 LNHDA, CDR2 SQIVND (reference sequence). The CDR3 sequence is CASIIRDKAFF. DNA of the CDR3: TGTGCCAGTATCATCAGGGATAAAGCTTTCTTT.

The chain joins TRBV7-2 to TRBJ2-2; maybe TRBD2 (6 bases). Germline CDR1 and CDR2: SGHTA and FQGNSA. This CDR3 region has 16 residues. Trimming took 5 bases from V and 0 from J, leaving 13 bases between them. DNA for the CDR3: TGTGCCAGCAGCGGGGGGACGGGCGCGAACACCGGGGAGCTGTTTTTT. The encoded protein is CASSGGTGANTGELFF.

For the CDR3, the DNA is TGTGCCAGCACCCGCCGGGGAGAGCAGTTCTTC. Translated, it gives CASTRRGEQFF. The chain uses TRBV6-6 and TRBJ2-1, with a possible D match to TRBD2 (5 bases). V gave up 7 bases and J gave up 10 bases, with 11 bases separating them. Germline V gene lookup returns CDR1 MNHNY and CDR2 SVGAGI (reference sequence). The CDR3 consists of 11 residues.

The CDR3 spells CAWSYPGQGARGYTF. CDR3 coding DNA: TGTGCCTGGAGTTACCCGGGACAGGGGGCGCGTGGCTACACCTTC. The chain links TRBV30 to TRBJ1-2; 12 bases align to TRBD1. This CDR3 contains 15 residues. Germline V gives CDR1 GTSNPN, CDR2 SVGIG (reference sequence). With 2 bases clipped from V and 7 bases from J, the junction kept 8 bases outside the gene matches.

The rearrangement uses TRBV18 and TRBJ1-2; the match to TRBD1 covers 8 bases. There are 13 residues in the CDR3. Germline trimming cut 3 bases from V and 6 bases from J; bases unmatched to any gene: 3. The germline CDR1 and CDR2 sequences are KGHSH and LQKENI. This CDR3 is CASSPGTGNGYTF. The CDR3 DNA reads as TGTGCCAGCTCACCGGGGACAGGAAATGGCTACACCTTC.

The chain has TRBV6-2 or TRBV6-3 and TRBJ1-2; unclear D gene. Looked up from germline, CDR1 is MNHEY and CDR2 is SVGEGT. This CDR3 has 16 residues. V was clipped by 0 bases and J by 7 bases, with 18 bases between them. The CDR3 region has the DNA TGTGCCAGCAGTTACTCAAACGCGCAGGCACGCACTGGCTACACCTTC. This encodes CASSYSNAQARTGYTF.

This chain connects TRBV12-3 or TRBV12-4 to TRBJ2-7; 7 bases are shared with TRBD1. This CDR3 region has 13 residues. The trim removed 5 bases at V and 2 bases at J, leaving 3 bases unmatched. The CDR3 DNA sequence: TGTGCCAGCAGTGTCACAGGGGCCTACGAGCAGTACTTC. Residues: CASSVTGAYEQYF.

The V call is TRBV15, the J call TRBJ2-1, with 9 bases identical to TRBD1. This CDR3 is 16 amino acids long. The J segment lost 10 bases and the V segment lost 3 bases, leaving 13 bases of the junction unmatched. In germline, CDR1 is LNHNV, CDR2 YYDKDF (reference sequence). CDR3 sequence: CATSRGLPGQGSEQFF. The CDR3 coding sequence is TGTGCCACCAGCAGGGGACTCCCGGGACAGGGTTCCGAGCAGTTCTTC.

By proportion, this clone is large. The chain uses TRBV6-4 and TRBJ2-5; D is possibly TRBD2 (5 bases). In germline, CDR1 is MRHNA, CDR2 SNTAGT. Trimming removed 4 bases at V and 1 base at J, with 7 bases between. This CDR3 is built from 13 residues. CDR3 in amino acids: CASSASGQETQYF. CDR3 sequence (DNA): TGTGCCAGCAGTGCGAGCGGCCAAGAGACCCAGTACTTC.

The gene calls are TRBV18 and TRBJ1-1; tentative D call: TRBD1 (5 bases). The V gene's germline CDR1 is KGHSH and CDR2 LQKENI. The CDR3 loop spans 16 amino acids. V was pared by 4 bases and J by 1 base, with 16 bases between. CDR3 coding DNA: TGTGCCAGCTCACAACACCCTGGGGCACAGAACACTGAAGCTTTCTTT. Translated, it gives CASSQHPGAQNTEAFF.

The chain uses TRBV5-4 and TRBJ2-1; unclear D gene. Germline CDR1 and CDR2: SGHNT and YYREEE (reference sequence). This CDR3 is 13 amino acids long. V lost 2 bases and J 9 bases, leaving 12 bases between the germline ends. DNA for the CDR3: TGTGCCAGCAGCTTAGAGGCCTCGGGTGAGCAGTTCTTC. It specifies CASSLEASGEQFF.

This sequence joins TRBV7-2 and TRBJ2-7; 10 bases align to TRBD2. The V segment lost 6 bases and the J segment 2 bases; nucleotides outside the gene matches: 7. The CDR3 runs 15 residues. Germline lookup yields CDR1 SGHTA and CDR2 FQGNSA. Written as DNA, the CDR3 is TGTGCCAGCAGTGAACTAGCGGGGTGGACCTACGAGCAGTACTTC. This codes for CASSELAGWTYEQYF.